One and the same sample provided the 5 T cell receptor beta chains below, sequenced in a study of beta chain features in type 1 diabetes. Expressed TCRB transcripts got sequenced, as all isolated RNA was reverse transcribed. Clones were read by immunoSEQ multiplex PCR, and TCRdb kept only the in-frame ones, dropping some. Of some 300,000 clones listed, 7% to 9% were seen once; the top ten hold more than 1%. Input material: central memory CD4+ T cells from blood. The receptors were sampled from a young woman in good health.

V gene TRBV5-4 combines with J gene TRBJ1-1; no reliable D call. The germline V gene encodes CDR1 SGHNT and CDR2 YYREEE (reference sequence). CDR3 length equals 13 residues. The V gene lost 5 bases and the J gene lost 4 bases, with 12 bases spanning the gap. CDR3 nucleotide sequence: TGTGCCAGCAGGGAGGAAGTTGCCACTGAAGCTTTCTTT. Its protein is CASREEVATEAFF.

V and J are TRBV29-1 and TRBJ2-5; 7 positions match TRBD2. Germline V gives CDR1 SQVTM, CDR2 ANQGSEA. This CDR3 comprises 13 residues. V lost 7 bases, J lost 3 bases, and 8 bases stayed unmatched. CDR3 nucleotide sequence: TGCAGCGCACCTCGAGCGGGGAAAGAGACCCAGTACTTC. Encoded protein: CSAPRAGKETQYF.

The rearrangement uses TRBV7-2 and TRBJ1-1; the D is unclear. The V gene lost 4 bases and the J gene lost 1 base, with 7 bases spanning the gap. Germline lookup yields CDR1 SGHTA and CDR2 FQGNSA. There are 13 residues in the CDR3. CDR3 coding DNA: TGTGCCAGCAGCTATTACACGAACACTGAAGCTTTCTTT. It translates to CASSYYTNTEAFF. The variable domain in full, completed from reference TRBV7-2 and TRBJ1-1, reads GAGVSQSPSNKVTEKGKDVELRCDPISGHTALYWYRQSLGQGLEFLIYFQGNSAPDKSGLPSDRFSAERTGGSVSTLTIQRTQQEDSAVYLCASSYYTNTEAFFGQGTRLTVV.

This clone was seen repeatedly, ten times or more. This chain links TRBV28 with TRBJ1-2, with D uncertain. CDR1 and CDR2 (germline): MDHEN, SYDVKM. The CDR3 has 12 amino acids. V lost 4 bases and J lost 4, with 7 bases in between. The CDR3 coding sequence is TGTGCCAGCAGTTCCCGGATCTATGGCTACACCTTC. Translating gives CASSSRIYGYTF.

The rearrangement uses TRBV28 and TRBJ2-3; 11 nucleotides agree with TRBD2. The junction had 6 bases not matched to a gene; V was cut back by 3 bases and J by 7 bases. The CDR3 has 15 amino acids. The V gene's germline CDR1 is MDHEN and CDR2 SYDVKM. This chain's CDR3 is CASSFTSGGRHTQYF. The CDR3 nucleotides are TGTGCCAGCAGTTTCACTAGCGGGGGTCGACATACGCAGTATTTT.